This passage covers 18 T cell receptor beta chains from one sample sequenced in a study of T cell repertoires in cytomegalovirus infection. A single record per CDR3 protein comes from TCRdb applying MiXCR to the reads. The data show approximately 220,000 distinct CDR3 sequences, with about 39% seen just once and 55% to 60% held by the top ten. No antigen is known for these receptors. Specimen: CD8+ T cells from cultured PBMCs, collected from culture after CMV antigen stimulation. The source is a human donor in good health (CMV status not recorded). Some clones in this sample may be carry-over from other donors' samples.

The gene calls are TRBV29-1 and TRBJ2-7, with 9 bases lining up with TRBD1. J was trimmed by 7 bases and V by 6 bases; bases with no gene match: 4. The V gene's germline CDR1 is SQVTM and CDR2 ANQGSEA. The CDR3 length is 11 residues. The CDR3 reads CSVGDRVEQYF. In DNA, the CDR3 is TGCAGCGTAGGGGACAGGGTTGAGCAGTACTTC.

Of note for this clonotype: This may arise from a read error, as a much more abundant clone is one base away. The rearrangement uses TRBV7-4 and TRBJ2-7; D not certain. V lost 4 bases and J 1 base, leaving 11 bases between the germline ends. Germline CDR1 is SGHVT and CDR2 is SQSDAQ. CDR3 size: 14 residues. CDR3 in DNA: TGTGCCAGCAGCTGTCCCGACACATCCTACGAGCAGTACTTC. It is translated as CASSCPDTSYEQYF.

This chain joins TRBV5-5 and TRBJ2-1; D is unclear. This CDR3 region has 16 residues. The V end was cut by 3 bases, the J end by 8 bases, with 21 bases between. Germline V CDR1 and CDR2: SGHKS, YYEKEE (reference sequence). The chain's CDR3 is CASSSWEGSPRDEQFF. In nucleotides, the CDR3 is TGTGCCAGCAGCTCCTGGGAAGGCTCACCTCGCGATGAGCAGTTCTTC.

The genes are TRBV29-1 and TRBJ1-1; unclear D gene. The CDR3 runs 11 residues. Germline V lookup: CDR1 SQVTM, CDR2 ANQGSEA. The V end was cut by 4 bases, the J end by 1 base, with 4 bases between. DNA of the CDR3: TGCAGCGTTGCAGCGAACACTGAAGCTTTCTTT. Protein: CSVAANTEAFF. Combining the CDR3 with reference TRBV29-1 and TRBJ1-1 gives the whole variable domain SAVISQKPSRDICQRGTSLTIQCQVDSQVTMMFWYRQQPGQSLTLIATANQGSEATYESGFVIDKFPISRPNLTFSTLTVSNMSPEDSSIYLCSVAANTEAFFGQGTRLTVV.

The table lists this clonotype with a few counts. The rearrangement joins TRBV7-9 to TRBJ2-1; D is perhaps TRBD2 (6 bases). Germline loops: CDR1 SEHNR, CDR2 FQNEAQ (reference sequence). CDR3 length: 15 residues. The V and J ends lost 4 bases and 7 bases respectively, with 17 bases between them. CDR3 amino acids: CASSSRDFFRNEQFF. The CDR3 nucleotides read TGTGCCAGCAGCTCCCGGGACTTTTTTAGGAATGAGCAGTTCTTC.

This clonotype was observed a handful of times. The chain carries TRBV24-1 and TRBJ2-1; 8 bases are a match to TRBD1. Germline V gene lookup returns CDR1 KGHDR and CDR2 SFDVKD. This CDR3 is built from 13 residues. J gave up 7 bases and V 7 bases, and 5 bases lay outside the gene matches. The CDR3, as DNA: TGTGCCACCAGGGACAGGGATTGGAATGAGCAGTTCTTC. This translates into CATRDRDWNEQFF.

The chain is built from TRBV11-2 and TRBJ1-1; weak D call: TRBD1 (6 bases). V was cut by 6 bases and J by 11 bases, with 13 bases left in between. The CDR3 contains 11 residues. CDR1 is SGHAT, CDR2 FQNNGV, per germline. CDR3 sequence (DNA): TGTGCCAGCAGTCAAACAGGGATTGCTTTCTTT. Protein: CASSQTGIAFF.

In this sample, this clonotype turned up once. Given a much more abundant clone one base away, this may be a read error. The rearrangement links TRBV7-2 to TRBJ1-5, with D unresolved. The CDR3 loop spans 16 amino acids. Germline V gene sequence: CDR1 SGHTA, CDR2 FQGNSA. The CDR3 region is CASSPRTDYSTQPQHF. The CDR3 nucleotides are TGTGCCAGCAGCCCCCGGACGGACTATAGCACTCAGCCCCAGCATTTT.

This clonotype turned up a few times. The chain joins TRBV10-3 to TRBJ2-7, with D hard to call. This CDR3 spans 14 amino acids. Germline V CDR1 and CDR2: ENHRY, SYGVKD. V was clipped by 2 bases and J by 3 bases, with 11 bases between them. The CDR3 loop is CAISEVGRDYEQYF. The CDR3 DNA is TGTGCCATCAGTGAGGTGGGCCGAGACTACGAGCAGTACTTC.

The chain couples TRBV7-9 to TRBJ1-5; unclear D gene. The CDR3 consists of 13 residues. The V end lost 5 bases, the J end lost 6 bases, and 11 bases lay between the germline ends. Germline V lookup: CDR1 SEHNR, CDR2 FQNEAQ (reference sequence). The CDR3 region has the DNA TGTGCCAGCAGCGAGGGATTCAGTCAGCCCCAGCATTTT. It is translated as CASSEGFSQPQHF.

The CDR3 is CASSGGLAEAFF. The CDR3 nucleotides read TGTGCCAGTAGTGGGGGGCTCGCTGAAGCTTTCTTT. The rearrangement links TRBV19 to TRBJ1-1; perhaps TRBD1 as D (6 bases). The CDR3 runs to 12 residues. V lost 5 bases, J lost 6 bases, and 10 bases lay in between. Per germline, CDR1 LNHDA and CDR2 SQIVND (reference sequence).

The chain employs TRBV7-3 and TRBJ2-7; 11 nucleotides line up with TRBD2. Germline V lookup: CDR1 SGHTA, CDR2 FQGTGA. The CDR3 extends over 15 amino acids. The V and J ends lost 5 bases and 0 bases, in that order; junction bases with no gene match: 3. CDR3 amino acids: CASSTSGGLSYEQYF. DNA of the CDR3: TGTGCCAGCAGCACTAGCGGGGGCCTCTCCTACGAGCAGTACTTC. Full variable domain (outside the CDR3, taken from reference TRBV7-3 and TRBJ2-7): GAGVSQTPSNKVTEKGKYVELRCDPISGHTALYWYRQSLGQGPEFLIYFQGTGAADDSGLPNDRFFAVRPEGSVSTLKIQRTERGDSAVYLCASSTSGGLSYEQYFGPGTRLTVT.

This clonotype was seen a handful of times. V and J are TRBV5-1 and TRBJ2-3; a possible D gene is TRBD2 (6 bases). With 3 bases removed from V and 6 bases from J, the gap between germline ends came to 20 bases. The CDR3 length is 16 residues. Germline CDR1 is SGHRS and CDR2 is YFSETQ. The DNA of the CDR3 is TGCGCCAGCAGCTGGGCTGACTCCTCCCGGGAGGATACGCAGTATTTT. This gives the protein CASSWADSSREDTQYF.

This clonotype was counted only a few times. The V call is TRBV27, the J call TRBJ2-1; TRBD2 aligns across 7 bases. The CDR3 sequence is 17 residues long. V trimming: 6 bases; J trimming: 10 bases; junction bases outside the gene matches: 21. Germline V gene data show CDR1 as MNHEY and CDR2 as SMNVEV (reference sequence). CDR3 sequence reads: CASRDTPYGGSWEEQFF. CDR3 in DNA: TGTGCCAGCAGAGACACCCCCTACGGCGGGAGTTGGGAGGAGCAGTTCTTC.

This chain links TRBV9 with TRBJ1-1; 9 nucleotides match TRBD1. CDR1 is SGDLS, CDR2 YYNGEE, per germline. With 3 bases clipped from V and 6 bases from J, the junction kept 12 bases outside the gene matches. This CDR3 comprises 16 residues. The CDR3 here is CASSAQGTGRGAEAFF. In nucleotides, the CDR3 is TGTGCCAGCAGCGCTCAGGGGACAGGGAGAGGCGCTGAAGCTTTCTTT.

This clonotype was picked up many times. This rearrangement joins TRBV7-6 to TRBJ2-1; 8 bases match TRBD2. Germline loops: CDR1 SGHVS, CDR2 FNYEAQ. After removal of 2 bases from V and 3 bases from J, the junction contained 12 bases not matched to a gene. This CDR3 has 18 residues. CDR3 protein: CASSLLAPLAEDYNEQFF. The DNA of the CDR3 is TGTGCCAGCAGCTTATTGGCCCCACTAGCGGAAGACTACAATGAGCAGTTCTTC.

DNA for the CDR3: TGTGCCAGCAGCCCCGGACAGGGGAGGACTAACTATGGCTACACCTTC. It translates to CASSPGQGRTNYGYTF. This chain links TRBV14 with TRBJ1-2, with TRBD1 matching 9 bases. Germline trimming cut 4 bases from V and 0 bases from J; bases unmatched to any gene: 6. Germline lookup yields CDR1 SGHDN and CDR2 FVKESK. The CDR3 consists of 16 residues.

This clonotype was found a few times. The chain is built from TRBV20-1 and TRBJ2-7, with 11 bases lining up with TRBD2. CDR3 length equals 15 residues. Looked up from germline, CDR1 is DFQATT and CDR2 is SNEGSKA (reference sequence). With 3 bases clipped from V and 0 bases from J, the junction kept 4 bases outside the gene matches. The CDR3 region has the DNA TGCAGTGCTAGCGTACTAGCGGGAGCCTCCTACGAGCAGTACTTC. Amino acids: CSASVLAGASYEQYF.